A single sample gave rise to the 3 T cell receptor beta chains below, sequenced in a study of T cells in Graves' hyperthyroidism and ophthalmopathy. Amplification yielded TCR beta CDR3 regions, with RNA transcripts as the source. First-round RT-PCR of the TCR CDR3 relied on the HTBI primer set. A single record per CDR3 protein comes from TCRdb applying MiXCR to the multiplex PCR reads. The data contain about 52,000 distinct CDR3 sequences, less than 60% of them singletons. The sequenced sample was blood. These receptors came from a woman aged 50 to 60 with Graves' ophthalmopathy.

This clonotype was picked up many times. The V and J genes are TRBV5-8 and TRBJ2-2; the D call may be TRBD1 or TRBD2 (6 bases each). V lost 4 bases and J lost 3, with 10 bases in between. This CDR3 has 14 residues. From germline, CDR1 is SGHTS and CDR2 YDEGEE. The chain's CDR3 is CASSHREDTGELFF. The DNA of the CDR3 is TGTGCCAGCAGCCACAGGGAGGACACCGGGGAGCTGTTTTTT.

This clonotype was detected only a few times. The rearrangement joins TRBV27 to TRBJ2-2; D gene unclear. The CDR3 is made up of 12 amino acids. Per germline, CDR1 MNHEY and CDR2 SMNVEV (reference sequence). Trimming pared 8 bases from V and 1 base from J, leaving 5 bases between. The chain's CDR3 is CASDGNTGELFF. CDR3 DNA sequence: TGTGCCAGCGACGGGAACACCGGGGAGCTGTTTTTT.

This clonotype appeared a few times. The chain combines TRBV4-1 with TRBJ2-1; D gene uncertain. The germline CDR1 and CDR2 sequences are MGHRA and YSYEKL. V gave up 1 base and J gave up 2 bases, with 15 bases separating them. The CDR3 totals 17 residues. The CDR3: CASSQVDGFSPYNEQFF. For the CDR3, the DNA is TGCGCCAGCAGCCAAGTCGACGGTTTTAGCCCCTACAATGAGCAGTTCTTC.